This entry describes one T cell receptor (beta chain). Those enrolled in Seattle joined during active infection and were followed longitudinally afterward. As handled by the study authors: Estimated nucleated cell counts came from reference gene primer amplification. Profiling relied on immunoSEQ multiplex PCR, and the TCRdb table lists in-frame clones only, not all of them. V and J calls and clone size come straight from that table; D and trimming were deduced from the DNA. The sample has 300,000 to 400,000 clones, roughly 90% seen once. This sample is part of a study of blood T cell repertoires in COVID-19. Across the whole study: Acute-phase and convalescent COVID-19 samples originated in the United States, Italy and Spain. The analysed material was cDNA or gDNA that came from T cells, B-cell-depleted T cells, or PBMCs.

The origin of this receptor is a man aged 25 to 40 with COVID-19, enrolled during active disease. Sequencing used peripheral blood.

CDR3 sequence reads: CASSSLQGATNEKLFF. The DNA of the CDR3 is TGTGCCAGCAGTTCCTTACAGGGGGCAACTAATGAAAAACTGTTTTTT. V usage is TRBV6-5 and J usage is TRBJ1-4; TRBD1 agrees at 8 bases. Trimming at V came to 4 bases and at J to 0 bases, leaving 4 bases not matched to a gene. Germline V gives CDR1 MNHEY, CDR2 SVGAGI. The CDR3 sequence is 16 residues long.